This TCR beta chain was found in a study of blood T cell repertoires in COVID-19. In the study overall: From the United States, Italy and Spain came samples of acute and convalescent COVID-19. The analysed material was cDNA or gDNA that came from T cells, B-cell-depleted T cells, or PBMCs.

The protocol was immunoSEQ multiplex PCR, while the TCRdb copy is restricted to in-frame clones and leaves out a portion. The sample gives fewer than 300,000 clones, around nine tenths of which show up once; around a tenth is in the top ten. J was trimmed by 6 bases and V by 2 bases; bases with no gene match: 1. This CDR3 is built from 16 residues. The germline V gene encodes CDR1 KGHSH and CDR2 LQKENI. The rearrangement joins TRBV18 to TRBJ2-1; TRBD2 aligns across 16 bases. Material: peripheral blood. This TCR was recovered from a man between 35 and 55 years old who had recovered from COVID-19. In DNA, the CDR3 is TGTGCCAGCTCACCAGGGACTAGCGGGAGGGCCAATGAGCAGTTCTTC. This codes for CASSPGTSGRANEQFF. Based on the CDR3 plus reference TRBV18 and TRBJ2-1, the full variable domain is NAGVMQNPRHLVRRRGQEARLRCSPMKGHSHVYWYRQLPEEGLKFMVYLQKENIIDESGMPKERFSAEFPKEGPSILRIQQVVRGDSAAYFCASSPGTSGRANEQFFGPGTRLTVL.